This T cell receptor beta chain is from a study of T cells in Graves' hyperthyroidism and ophthalmopathy. General observations from the study: The majority of expanded thyroid clonotypes above 0.001 also appeared in blood.

V was trimmed by 2 bases and J by 3 bases, leaving 23 bases between them. The germline gives CDR1 MNHEY, CDR2 SVGEGT. The length of the CDR3 is 18 residues. There are many counts of this clonotype. As yet, its antigen is unknown. Amplified TCR beta CDR3 regions derived from RNA transcripts. When the TCR CDR3 underwent first-round RT-PCR, the HTBI primer set was used. TCRdb recomputed calls from the multiplex PCR reads with MiXCR, one row per CDR3 protein. The data hold around 690,000 distinct CDR3 sequences, with 15% to 20% observed a single time. Graves' hyperthyroidism showing no ophthalmopathy progression within 18 months was considered stable. Aged 18 to 65, the patients had hyperthyroidism that was newly diagnosed and had lasted under 2 months. Investigators excluded patients with uncontrolled infection, other autoimmune disease, pregnancy or lactation.

The genes are TRBV6-2 or TRBV6-3 and TRBJ2-7; D is ambiguous. This TCR derives from a man aged 50 or older with Graves' hyperthyroidism. The sequenced material came from blood. The chain's CDR3 is CASSYPTRLIAGGYEQYF. The CDR3 DNA reads as TGTGCCAGCAGTTACCCAACCCGATTAATAGCCGGCGGCTACGAGCAGTACTTC.